This T cell receptor (beta chain) was retrieved from a study of blood T cell repertoires in COVID-19. Original processing notes: Amplification of reference gene primers provided the estimated nucleated cell counts. Generated by immunoSEQ multiplex PCR, the TCRdb table keeps only in-frame clones and is missing some. V and J calls and clone size come straight from that table; D and trimming were deduced from the DNA. The sample lists around 170,000 clones; 70% to 90% were seen once. This clonotype was sampled from a man aged 55 to 70 with COVID-19, enrolled during active disease. Source material: peripheral blood.

CDR3 loop: CASSEAGVTEAFF. The CDR3 DNA is TGTGCCAGCAGTGAAGCAGGGGTGACTGAAGCTTTCTTT. V gene TRBV2 combines with J gene TRBJ1-1; the D gene is possibly TRBD1 (5 bases). The germline V and J ends were trimmed by 0 bases and 5 bases, with 7 bases remaining between them. The CDR3 consists of 13 residues. Per the germline V gene, CDR1 is SNHLY and CDR2 is FYNNEI.